This is a list of T cell receptor beta chains from one sample in a study of cytotoxic CD8 clonotypes in ibrutinib-treated CLL. Generated by immunoSEQ multiplex PCR, the TCRdb table keeps only in-frame clones and is missing some. The table lists some 85,000 clones, roughly three quarters of them singletons. Sequences were derived from PBMCs, sampled after 24 months of ibrutinib treatment. These receptors all stem from a human donor with chronic lymphocytic leukemia. CDR3s include the opening cysteine and the closing phenylalanine or tryptophan. Fields, in order: CDR3 protein, CDR3 DNA, D gene, V gene, J gene, clone size. A D gene is named only where the DNA matches it firmly. Clone size is not always given. Where it is, it says once, few, many or a class for expanded clones.

CDR3: CASSSPGLAGYNEQFF
DNA: TGCGCCAGCAGCTCCCCGGGACTAGCGGGATACAATGAGCAGTTCTTC
D: TRBD2
V: TRBV5-1
J: TRBJ2-1
size: NA

CDR3: CASSQDPAGGDNEQFF
DNA: TGCGCCAGCAGCCAAGATCCAGCGGGAGGGGACAATGAGCAGTTCTTC
D: TRBD2
V: TRBV4-1
J: TRBJ2-1
size: NA

CDR3: CASSLGDSPLHF
DNA: TGTGCCAGCAGTTTGGGGGATTCACCCCTCCACTTT
D: NA
V: TRBV28
J: TRBJ1-6
size: NA

CDR3: CASSFRFQETQYF
DNA: TGTGCCAGCAGCTTTCGGTTCCAAGAGACCCAGTACTTC
D: NA
V: TRBV11-2
J: TRBJ2-5
size: NA

CDR3: CASSQEVRTEVVAKNIQYF
DNA: TGTGCCAGCAGCCAAGAAGTTCGGACAGAGGTTGTAGCCAAAAACATTCAGTACTTC
D: NA
V: TRBV4-2
J: TRBJ2-4
size: NA

CDR3: CASSSNTGELFF
DNA: TGTGCCAGCAGTTCGAACACCGGGGAGCTGTTTTTT
D: NA
V: TRBV2
J: TRBJ2-2
size: few

CDR3: CASTGSGNSYEQYF
DNA: TGTGCCAGCACCGGAAGCGGGAATTCCTACGAGCAGTACTTC
D: TRBD2
V: TRBV5-4
J: TRBJ2-7
size: NA

CDR3: CASSQDRGYTDTQYF
DNA: TGTGCCAGCAGCCAAGATAGGGGCTACACAGATACGCAGTATTTT
D: NA
V: TRBV4-2
J: TRBJ2-3
size: NA

CDR3: CASSLGLPGTSYNEQFF
DNA: TGTGCCAGCAGCTTAGGGCTCCCGGGGACTTCCTACAATGAGCAGTTCTTC
D: NA
V: TRBV13
J: TRBJ2-1
size: NA

CDR3: CAARGGRSYNEQFF
DNA: TGTGCCGCAAGGGGCGGGAGGTCCTACAATGAGCAGTTCTTC
D: TRBD2
V: TRBV6-6
J: TRBJ2-1
size: NA

CDR3: CASRPSDRVFVLGTF
DNA: TGTGCCAGCAGACCCTCGGACAGGGTTTTCGTTTTGGGGACCTTC
D: TRBD1
V: TRBV27
J: TRBJ1-2
size: NA

CDR3: CASSTGTLNEQFF
DNA: TGTGCCAGCAGCACCGGGACTCTCAATGAGCAGTTCTTC
D: NA
V: TRBV11-2
J: TRBJ2-1
size: NA

CDR3: CASSLVGQGGNTEAFF
DNA: TGCGCCAGCAGCTTGGTGGGACAGGGTGGGAACACTGAAGCTTTCTTT
D: TRBD1
V: TRBV5-1
J: TRBJ1-1
size: once

CDR3: CASSVGSSQNTGELFF
DNA: TGTGCCAGCAGCGTAGGTTCTAGTCAGAACACCGGGGAGCTGTTTTTT
D: NA
V: TRBV9
J: TRBJ2-2
size: NA

CDR3: CASSPNYYEQYF
DNA: TGTGCCAGCTCCCCCAACTACTACGAGCAGTACTTC
D: NA
V: TRBV18
J: TRBJ2-7
size: once

CDR3: CASSDGLAGGSYNEQFF
DNA: TGTGCCAGCAGCGACGGACTAGCGGGAGGATCGTACAATGAGCAGTTCTTC
D: TRBD2
V: TRBV9
J: TRBJ2-1
size: once

CDR3: CASRRVYEQYF
DNA: TGTGCCAGCAGGCGGGTCTACGAGCAGTACTTC
D: NA
V: TRBV2
J: TRBJ2-7
size: NA

CDR3: CASSQDRDETQYF
DNA: TGCGCCAGCAGCCAAGACAGGGATGAGACCCAGTACTTC
D: NA
V: TRBV4-3
J: TRBJ2-5
size: NA

CDR3: CASSQDRRRTGELFF
DNA: TGCGCCAGCAGCCAAGATCGACGAAGGACCGGGGAGCTGTTTTTT
D: NA
V: TRBV4-1
J: TRBJ2-2
size: NA

CDR3: CASSVQVMNTEAFF
DNA: TGTGCCAGCAGCGTACAGGTCATGAACACTGAAGCTTTCTTT
D: NA
V: TRBV4-2
J: TRBJ1-1
size: NA

CDR3: CAISDRRLADQETQYF
DNA: TGTGCCATCAGTGATCGTAGGCTAGCGGATCAAGAGACCCAGTACTTC
D: TRBD2
V: TRBV10-3
J: TRBJ2-5
size: NA

CDR3: CASSQAGQQNTEAFF
DNA: TGCGCCAGCAGCCAGGCGGGACAGCAGAACACTGAAGCTTTCTTT
D: TRBD1
V: TRBV4-1
J: TRBJ1-1
size: NA

CDR3: CASSWDYGYTF
DNA: TGTGCCAGCAGTTGGGACTATGGCTACACCTTC
D: NA
V: TRBV28
J: TRBJ1-2
size: NA

CDR3: CASSPQHGRGRYEQYF
DNA: TGTGCCAGCAGCCCCCAACATGGCAGGGGAAGGTACGAGCAGTACTTC
D: NA
V: TRBV7-3
J: TRBJ2-7
size: NA

CDR3: CASINPGRTEAFF
DNA: TGTGCCAGCATCAACCCAGGGCGCACTGAAGCTTTCTTT
D: NA
V: TRBV28
J: TRBJ1-1
size: NA

CDR3: CAWSVPTGTGNTIYF
DNA: TGTGCCTGGAGTGTTCCGACAGGGACGGGAAACACCATATATTTT
D: TRBD1
V: TRBV30
J: TRBJ1-3
size: few